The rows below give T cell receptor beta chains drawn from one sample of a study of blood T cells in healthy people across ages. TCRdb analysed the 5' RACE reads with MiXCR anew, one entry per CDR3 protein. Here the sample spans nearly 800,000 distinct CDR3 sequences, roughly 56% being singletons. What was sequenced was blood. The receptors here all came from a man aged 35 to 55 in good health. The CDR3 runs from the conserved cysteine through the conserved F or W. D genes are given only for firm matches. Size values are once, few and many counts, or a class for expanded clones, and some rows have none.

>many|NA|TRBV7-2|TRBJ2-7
CASSSGRYEQYF
TGTGCCAGCAGCTCAGGGAGATACGAGCAGTACTTC
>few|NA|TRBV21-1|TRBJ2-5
CASRENKRETQYF
TGTGCCAGCAGGGAGAACAAGCGGGAGACCCAGTACTTC
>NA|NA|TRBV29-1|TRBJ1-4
CSVVVTNEKLFF
TGCAGCGTTGTGGTCACTAATGAAAAACTGTTTTTT
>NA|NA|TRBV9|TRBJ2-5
CASSVGQLIQETQYF
TGTGCCAGCAGCGTAGGACAGCTTATACAAGAGACCCAGTACTTC
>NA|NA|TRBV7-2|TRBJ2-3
CASSLERSTDTQYF
TGTGCCAGCAGCTTAGAACGGAGCACAGATACGCAGTATTTT
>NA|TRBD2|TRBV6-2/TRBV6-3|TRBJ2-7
CASSYRLAGLTYEQYF
TGTGCCAGCAGTTACCGGCTAGCGGGACTCACCTACGAGCAGTACTTC
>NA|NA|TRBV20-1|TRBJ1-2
CSARDWISWLDRNNYGYTF
TGCAGTGCTAGAGACTGGATTTCCTGGCTAGACAGGAATAACTATGGCTACACCTTC
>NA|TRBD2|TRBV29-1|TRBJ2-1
CSVVDGWGGQFF
TGCAGCGTTGTTGATGGTTGGGGGGGGCAGTTCTTC
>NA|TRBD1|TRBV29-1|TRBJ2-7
CSVRRQGASDEQYF
TGCAGCGTTCGCCGACAGGGGGCTAGCGACGAGCAGTACTTC
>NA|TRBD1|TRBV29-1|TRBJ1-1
CSVVRDSRGAEAFF
TGCAGCGTTGTGCGGGACAGCCGTGGGGCTGAAGCTTTCTTT